The 22 T cell receptor beta chains reported below all come from one sample, sequenced in a study of T cells in Graves' hyperthyroidism and ophthalmopathy. Amplified TCR beta CDR3 regions came from RNA transcripts. When the TCR CDR3 underwent first-round RT-PCR, the HTBI primer set was used. Each CDR3 protein gets one entry after TCRdb re-called the multiplex PCR reads with MiXCR. This sample carries approximately 600,000 distinct CDR3 sequences, less than 25% of them seen once, and the ten largest clones take around a third. Source material: blood. Source of these receptors: a young man with Graves' ophthalmopathy.

This clonotype has ten or more counts. The chain couples TRBV11-2 to TRBJ2-7, with D possibly being TRBD2 (5 bases). Germline V CDR1 and CDR2: SGHAT, FQNNGV. This CDR3 has 14 residues. The V gene lost 7 bases and the J gene lost 3 bases, with 16 bases spanning the gap. The CDR3 loop reads CASTRVGEYYEQYF. In nucleotides, the CDR3 is TGTGCCAGCACCCGAGTCGGGGAGTACTACGAGCAGTACTTC.

This clonotype has at least ten counts. The chain couples TRBV28 to TRBJ1-5; 8 nucleotides match TRBD1. V was pared by 8 bases and J by 5 bases, with 8 bases of the junction left unmatched. Germline V lookup: CDR1 MDHEN, CDR2 SYDVKM. CDR3 length: 14 amino acids. Here the CDR3 reads CASSLPGGDQPQHF. The DNA of the CDR3 is TGTGCCAGCTCCCTGCCAGGGGGCGATCAGCCCCAGCATTTT.

This clonotype has just a few counts. The rearrangement links TRBV7-9 to TRBJ2-7, with 13 bases lining up with TRBD2. The CDR3 runs 18 residues. From germline, CDR1 is SEHNR and CDR2 FQNEAQ (reference sequence). V was clipped by 4 bases and J by 4 bases; unmatched bases: 13. CDR3 loop: CASSSGGLAGVPGYEQYF. The CDR3 DNA is TGTGCCAGCAGCTCGGGAGGACTAGCGGGAGTTCCTGGGTACGAGCAGTACTTC.

On this clonotype: A junction boundary mismatches the germline segment, possibly from a read error. V usage is TRBV20-1 and J usage is TRBJ1-1, with D possibly being TRBD1 (5 bases). This CDR3 is built from 13 residues. Germline V CDR1 and CDR2: DFQATT, SNEGSKA (reference sequence). The CDR3 DNA reads as TGCAGCGCTAAGTACGCAGGGCCCACTGAAGCTTTCTTT. This codes for CSAKYAGPTEAFF.

This clonotype has at least ten counts. The chain employs TRBV7-2 and TRBJ2-2; D gene ambiguous. Trimming removed 1 base from V and 8 bases from J, with 11 bases in between. The germline CDR1 and CDR2 sequences are SGHTA and FQGNSA. The CDR3 totals 14 residues. The CDR3 is CASSLVRASGELFF. The CDR3 coding sequence is TGTGCCAGCAGCTTAGTAAGGGCATCTGGGGAGCTGTTTTTT.

This clonotype was observed at least ten times. V gene TRBV2 combines with J gene TRBJ2-3; no reliable D call. The CDR3 contains 14 residues. Trimming shortened V by 5 bases and J by 0 bases, and 9 bases separated the two germline ends. In germline, CDR1 is SNHLY, CDR2 FYNNEI. The CDR3 region has the DNA TGTGCCAGCAGTTTCTCCATGAGCACAGATACGCAGTATTTT. This sequence encodes CASSFSMSTDTQYF.

This rearrangement joins TRBV6-2 or TRBV6-3 to TRBJ2-7, with 7 bases fitting TRBD2. Per the germline V gene, CDR1 is MNHEY and CDR2 is SVGEGT. This CDR3 region has 15 residues. V lost 10 bases to trimming and J lost 1 base; unmatched junction nucleotides: 13. The CDR3 sequence: CATQLLTSRSYEQYF. The CDR3 DNA reads TGTGCCACCCAGCTCCTGACTAGCCGTTCCTACGAGCAGTACTTC.

This clonotype was observed a handful of times. The J gene is TRBJ2-1, the V gene TRBV18; weak D call: TRBD1 (5 bases). V shed 1 base and J shed 10 bases, with 20 bases lying between them. This CDR3 is 16 amino acids long. CDR1 and CDR2 from the germline V gene are KGHSH and LQKENI. CDR3 DNA: TGTGCCAGCTCACCACAGGGGAACAGGAAAGAAGGGGAGCAGTTCTTC. It translates to CASSPQGNRKEGEQFF.

This clonotype was counted a single time. The chain carries TRBV4-1 and TRBJ1-3; D not resolved. V shed 5 bases and J shed 6 bases, with 5 bases lying between them. Germline V gene sequence: CDR1 MGHRA, CDR2 YSYEKL. The CDR3 is 11 amino acids. The CDR3 coding sequence is TGCGCCAGCAGCTCGTCAAACACCATATATTTT. Its protein is CASSSSNTIYF.

With regard to this clonotype: One end of the junction is discordant with germline, which a read error may explain. The chain links TRBV7-7 to TRBJ2-2; 9 bases line up with TRBD2. Looked up from germline, CDR1 is SSHAT and CDR2 is FNYEAQ (reference sequence). CDR3 size: 17 residues. The CDR3 loop reads CASSASAGGPGTGELFF. The CDR3 DNA reads as TGTGCTAGCAGCGCAAGCGCGGGAGGGCCCGGGACCGGGGAGCTGTTTTTT.

V and J are TRBV10-1 and TRBJ1-5; 8 nucleotides line up with TRBD1. The CDR3 consists of 20 residues. CDR1 WNHNN and CDR2 SYGVQD come from the germline V gene (reference sequence). The J segment lost 2 bases and the V segment lost 5 bases, leaving 20 bases of the junction unmatched. CDR3 sequence (DNA): TGCGCCAGCAGTATTTCCACCGGGACAGGTTACTGTAATTGCAATCAGCCCCAGCATTTT. Protein sequence: CASSISTGTGYCNCNQPQHF.

A remark on this clonotype: A much larger clonotype is one base distant, so this may be a read error. The CDR3 does not end in the conserved phenylalanine or tryptophan, so this is likely a read error. The chain couples TRBV28 to TRBJ1-1, with D uncertain. Germline V gives CDR1 MDHEN, CDR2 SYDVKM. The CDR3 consists of 14 residues. Trimming took 6 bases from V and 1 from J, leaving 12 bases between them. CDR3: CASRDVISNTEAFS. The CDR3 coding sequence is TGTGCCAGCAGGGACGTTATTTCGAACACTGAAGCTTTCTCT.

The V call is TRBV6-1, the J call TRBJ2-4; no firm D call. The CDR3 runs to 13 residues. Germline CDR1 and CDR2: MNHNS and SASEGT. Between the trimmed V and J ends, which lost 11 bases and 1 base, there was a span of 12 bases. For the CDR3, the DNA is TGTGCCCGTCCATCAGGCGCCAAAAACATTCAGTACTTC. Translation: CARPSGAKNIQYF.

This clonotype appeared many times. The gene calls are TRBV12-3 or TRBV12-4 and TRBJ1-4; maybe TRBD1 (5 bases). Trimming stripped 2 bases from V and 2 bases from J, with 18 bases between. This CDR3 is built from 18 residues. The CDR3 DNA sequence: TGTGCCAGCAGTTTACGGCATGTGGCAGGGAGGACTAATGAAAAACTGTTTTTT. As protein: CASSLRHVAGRTNEKLFF.

The gene calls are TRBV6-5 and TRBJ2-5; 8 positions agree with TRBD1. This CDR3 region has 15 residues. Looked up from germline, CDR1 is MNHEY and CDR2 is SVGAGI. After removal of 0 bases from V and 5 bases from J, the junction contained 5 bases not matched to a gene. Here the CDR3 reads CASSYSGTGYETQYF. The CDR3 region has the DNA TGTGCCAGCAGTTACTCGGGGACAGGTTACGAGACCCAGTACTTC.

The CDR3: CASSEGRARNQPQHF. CDR3 nucleotides: TGTGCCAGCAGTGAAGGAAGGGCGCGCAATCAGCCCCAGCATTTT. The V gene is TRBV6-1, the J gene TRBJ1-5; D unresolved. Looked up from germline, CDR1 is MNHNS and CDR2 is SASEGT. V lost 1 base and J lost 2, with 9 bases in between. The CDR3 totals 15 residues.

Of note for this clonotype: Compared with germline, one end of the junction differs, possibly owing to a read error. V usage is TRBV13 and J usage is TRBJ2-7, with 11 bases matching TRBD2. The CDR3 contains 16 residues. CDR1 and CDR2 (germline): PRHDT, FYEKMQ (reference sequence). The CDR3 DNA follows: TGTGCCAGCAGCGTAGGTCAGACTAGCGGGGCGTACGAGCAGTACTTC. Translating gives CASSVGQTSGAYEQYF.

The sample holds a few counts of this clonotype. V usage is TRBV5-6 and J usage is TRBJ1-1; 7 nucleotides align to TRBD1. The CDR3 contains 16 residues. Looked up from germline, CDR1 is SGHDT and CDR2 is YYEEEE. The ends lost 6 bases at V and 0 bases at J; junction bases unmatched: 11. The CDR3 spells CASIIGRGYMNTEAFF. The CDR3 DNA follows: TGTGCCAGCATCATCGGCAGGGGGTACATGAACACTGAAGCTTTCTTT.

This clonotype was picked up many times. The chain combines TRBV20-1 with TRBJ1-5, with TRBD1 matching over 7 bases. CDR3 length: 16 residues. With V trimmed by 1 base and J by 3 bases, 9 bases remained unmatched. Germline CDR1 DFQATT, CDR2 SNEGSKA (reference sequence). The DNA for the CDR3 is TGCAGTGCTAGAGTGGCAGGGGGGCAGCTCAATCAGCCCCAGCATTTT. It codes for CSARVAGGQLNQPQHF.

This clonotype showed up just a few times. The V and J genes are TRBV2 and TRBJ2-7, with D uncertain. This CDR3 is 14 amino acids long. Trimming removed 6 bases from V and 3 bases from J, with 15 bases in between. CDR1 and CDR2 (germline): SNHLY, FYNNEI. The CDR3 here is CASRPGPTHYEQYF. The CDR3 DNA sequence: TGTGCCAGCAGGCCCGGGCCAACCCACTACGAGCAGTACTTC.

The chain joins TRBV19 to TRBJ2-7; 10 bases align to TRBD2. Germline values: CDR1 LNHDA, CDR2 SQIVND (reference sequence). The CDR3 extends over 15 amino acids. Trimming at V came to 3 bases and at J to 7 bases, leaving 9 bases not matched to a gene. The CDR3 is CASSIRAGGPGEQYF. For the CDR3, the DNA is TGTGCCAGTAGTATTCGAGCGGGAGGGCCGGGGGAGCAGTACTTC.

V gene TRBV2 combines with J gene TRBJ2-7, with D possibly matching TRBD2 (5 bases). This CDR3 has 12 residues. The germline V gene has CDR1 SNHLY and CDR2 FYNNEI. With 6 bases removed from V and 3 bases from J, the gap between germline ends came to 9 bases. The CDR3 nucleotides read TGTGCCAGCAGCGCCCGGGGCTACGAGCAGTACTTC. This translates into CASSARGYEQYF.